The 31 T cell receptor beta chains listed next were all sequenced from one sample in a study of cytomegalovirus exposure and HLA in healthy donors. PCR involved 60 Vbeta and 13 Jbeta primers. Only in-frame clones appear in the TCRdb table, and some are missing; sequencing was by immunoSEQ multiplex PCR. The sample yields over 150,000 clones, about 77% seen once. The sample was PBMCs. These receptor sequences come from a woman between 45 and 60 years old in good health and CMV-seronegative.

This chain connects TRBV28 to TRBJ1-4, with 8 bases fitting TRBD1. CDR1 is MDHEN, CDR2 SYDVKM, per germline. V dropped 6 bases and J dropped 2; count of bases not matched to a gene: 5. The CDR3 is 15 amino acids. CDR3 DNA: TGTGCCAGCAGATCAAACAGGGGGACTAATGAAAAACTGTTTTTT. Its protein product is CASRSNRGTNEKLFF.

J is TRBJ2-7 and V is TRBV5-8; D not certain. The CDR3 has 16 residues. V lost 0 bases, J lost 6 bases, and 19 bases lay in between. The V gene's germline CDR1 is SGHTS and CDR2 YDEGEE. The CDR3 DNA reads TGTGCCAGCAGCTTGGCCATAAAGATTATCGGCGGCGAGCAGTACTTC. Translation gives CASSLAIKIIGGEQYF.

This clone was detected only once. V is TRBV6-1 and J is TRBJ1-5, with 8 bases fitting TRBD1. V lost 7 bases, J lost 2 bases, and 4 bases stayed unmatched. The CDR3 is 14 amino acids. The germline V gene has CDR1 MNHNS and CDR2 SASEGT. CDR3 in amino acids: CASKPGQGNQPQHF. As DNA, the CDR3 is TGTGCCAGCAAACCGGGACAGGGCAATCAGCCCCAGCATTTT.

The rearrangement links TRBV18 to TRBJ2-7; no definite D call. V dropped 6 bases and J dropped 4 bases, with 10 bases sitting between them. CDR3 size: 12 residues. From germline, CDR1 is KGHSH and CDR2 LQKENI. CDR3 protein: CASSPTIYEQYF. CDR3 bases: TGTGCCAGCTCGCCCACTATTTACGAGCAGTACTTC.

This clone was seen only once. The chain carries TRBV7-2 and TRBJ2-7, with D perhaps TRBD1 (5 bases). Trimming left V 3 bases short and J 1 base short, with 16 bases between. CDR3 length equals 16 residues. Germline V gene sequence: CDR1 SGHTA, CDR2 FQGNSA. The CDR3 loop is CASSFPPYRKSYEQYF. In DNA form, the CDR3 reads TGTGCCAGCAGCTTCCCACCCTACAGGAAATCCTACGAGCAGTACTTC.

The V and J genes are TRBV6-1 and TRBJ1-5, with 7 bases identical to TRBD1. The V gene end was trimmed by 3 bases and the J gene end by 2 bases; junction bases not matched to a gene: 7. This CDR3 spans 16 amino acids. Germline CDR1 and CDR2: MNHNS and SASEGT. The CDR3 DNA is TGTGCCAGCAGTGAGGACCATGACAGGGGCAATCAGCCCCAGCATTTT. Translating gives CASSEDHDRGNQPQHF.

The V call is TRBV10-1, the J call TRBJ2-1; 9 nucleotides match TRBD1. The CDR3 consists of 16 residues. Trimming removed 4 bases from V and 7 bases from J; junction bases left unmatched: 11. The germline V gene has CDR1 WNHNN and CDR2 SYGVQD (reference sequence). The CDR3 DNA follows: TGCGCCAGCAGTGCGCCGGGACAGGGTTCTGGAAATGAGCAGTTCTTC. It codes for CASSAPGQGSGNEQFF.

The CDR3 region is CASSSTVGEDYEQYF. The CDR3 DNA reads TGTGCCAGCAGCTCAACGGTGGGGGAGGACTACGAGCAGTACTTC. The chain employs TRBV7-8 and TRBJ2-7, with a weak D call TRBD2 (6 bases). The ends were cut back, 4 bases at V and 3 bases at J, with 16 bases in the middle. The CDR3 runs 15 residues. The germline V gene has CDR1 SGHVS and CDR2 FQNEAQ.

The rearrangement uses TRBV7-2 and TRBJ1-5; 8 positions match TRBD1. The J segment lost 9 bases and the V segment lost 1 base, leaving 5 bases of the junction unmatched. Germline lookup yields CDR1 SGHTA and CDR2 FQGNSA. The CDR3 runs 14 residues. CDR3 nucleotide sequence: TGTGCCAGCAGCTTAGGACAGGGGCCTTTGCCCCAGCATTTT. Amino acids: CASSLGQGPLPQHF.

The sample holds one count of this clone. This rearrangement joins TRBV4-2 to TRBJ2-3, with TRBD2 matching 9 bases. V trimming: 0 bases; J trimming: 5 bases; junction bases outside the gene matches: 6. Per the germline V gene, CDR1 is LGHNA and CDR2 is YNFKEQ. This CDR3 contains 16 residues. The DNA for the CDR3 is TGTGCCAGCAGCCAAGATTTTAGCGGGGGTCAAGATACGCAGTATTTT. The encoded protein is CASSQDFSGGQDTQYF.

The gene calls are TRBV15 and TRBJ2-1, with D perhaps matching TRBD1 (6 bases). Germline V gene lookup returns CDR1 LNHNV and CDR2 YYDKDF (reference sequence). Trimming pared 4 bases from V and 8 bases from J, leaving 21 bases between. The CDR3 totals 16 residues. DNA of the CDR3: TGTGCCACCAGCAAAGGACAGTGGAACCCCTCTGATGAGCAGTTCTTC. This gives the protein CATSKGQWNPSDEQFF.

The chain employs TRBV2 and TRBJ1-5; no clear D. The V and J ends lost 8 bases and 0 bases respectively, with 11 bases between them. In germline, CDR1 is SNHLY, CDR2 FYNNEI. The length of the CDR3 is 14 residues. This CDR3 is CASCGPYSNQPQHF. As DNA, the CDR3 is TGTGCCAGCTGCGGCCCCTATAGCAATCAGCCCCAGCATTTT.

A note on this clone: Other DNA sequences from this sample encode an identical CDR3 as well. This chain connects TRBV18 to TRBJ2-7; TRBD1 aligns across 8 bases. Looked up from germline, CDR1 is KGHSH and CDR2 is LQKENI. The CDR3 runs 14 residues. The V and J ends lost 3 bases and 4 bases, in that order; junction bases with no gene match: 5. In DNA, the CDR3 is TGTGCCAGCTCACCCTCGACAGGGGCATACGAGCAGTACTTC. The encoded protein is CASSPSTGAYEQYF.

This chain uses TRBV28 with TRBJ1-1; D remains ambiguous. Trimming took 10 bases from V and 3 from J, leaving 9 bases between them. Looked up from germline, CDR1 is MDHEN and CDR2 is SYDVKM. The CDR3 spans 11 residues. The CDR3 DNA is TGTGCCATCCTGGGAGACACTGAAGCTTTCTTT. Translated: CAILGDTEAFF.

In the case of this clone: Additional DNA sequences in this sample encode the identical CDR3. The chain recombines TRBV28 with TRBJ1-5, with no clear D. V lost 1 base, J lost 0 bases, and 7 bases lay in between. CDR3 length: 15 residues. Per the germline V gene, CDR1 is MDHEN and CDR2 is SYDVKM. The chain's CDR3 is CASSLYINSNQPQHF. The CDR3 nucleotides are TGTGCCAGCAGTTTATACATTAATAGCAATCAGCCCCAGCATTTT.

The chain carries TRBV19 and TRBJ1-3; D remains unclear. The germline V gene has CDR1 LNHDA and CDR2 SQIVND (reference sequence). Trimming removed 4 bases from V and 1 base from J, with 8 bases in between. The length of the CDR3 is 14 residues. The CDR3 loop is CASSRIGSGNTIYF. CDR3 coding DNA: TGTGCCAGTAGTAGGATCGGGTCTGGAAACACCATATATTTT.

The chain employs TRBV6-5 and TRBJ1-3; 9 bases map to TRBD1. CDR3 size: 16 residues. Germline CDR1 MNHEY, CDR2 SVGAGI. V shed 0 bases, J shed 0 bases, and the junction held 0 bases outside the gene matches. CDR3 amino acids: CASSYSTGGSGNTIYF. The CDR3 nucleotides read TGTGCCAGCAGTTACTCGACAGGGGGCTCTGGAAACACCATATATTTT.

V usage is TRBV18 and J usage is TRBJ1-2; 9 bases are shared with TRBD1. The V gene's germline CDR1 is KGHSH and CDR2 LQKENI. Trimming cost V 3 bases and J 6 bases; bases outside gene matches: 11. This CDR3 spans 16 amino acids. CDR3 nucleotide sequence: TGTGCCAGCTCACCGGGGATGGGACAGGGTATCGATGGCTACACCTTC. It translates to CASSPGMGQGIDGYTF.

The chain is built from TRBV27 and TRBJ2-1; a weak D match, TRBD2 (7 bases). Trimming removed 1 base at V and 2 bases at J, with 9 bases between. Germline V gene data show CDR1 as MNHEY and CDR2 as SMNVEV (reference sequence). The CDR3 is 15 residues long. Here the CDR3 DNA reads TGTGCCAGCAGTTTATGGGGGGGGCCCTACAATGAGCAGTTCTTC. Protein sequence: CASSLWGGPYNEQFF.

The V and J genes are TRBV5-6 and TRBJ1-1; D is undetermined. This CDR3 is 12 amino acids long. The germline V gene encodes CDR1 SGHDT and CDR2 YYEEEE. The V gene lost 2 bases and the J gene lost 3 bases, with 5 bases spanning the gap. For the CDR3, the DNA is TGTGCCAGCAGCTTCGGGGACACTGAAGCTTTCTTT. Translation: CASSFGDTEAFF.

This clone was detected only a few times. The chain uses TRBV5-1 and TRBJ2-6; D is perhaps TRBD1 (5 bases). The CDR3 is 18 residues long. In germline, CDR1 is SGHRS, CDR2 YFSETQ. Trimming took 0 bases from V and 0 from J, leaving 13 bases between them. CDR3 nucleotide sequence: TGCGCCAGCAGCTTGGTGGCAGGGTCCAGCTCTGGGGCCAACGTCCTGACTTTC. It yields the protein CASSLVAGSSSGANVLTF.

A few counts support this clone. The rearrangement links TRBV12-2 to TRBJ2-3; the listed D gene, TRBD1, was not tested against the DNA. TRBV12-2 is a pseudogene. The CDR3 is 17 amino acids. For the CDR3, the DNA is TGTGCAAGTCGCTTAGGGTGGGCAACGGAAAGCACAGATACGCAGTATTTT. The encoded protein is CASRLGWATESTDTQYF.

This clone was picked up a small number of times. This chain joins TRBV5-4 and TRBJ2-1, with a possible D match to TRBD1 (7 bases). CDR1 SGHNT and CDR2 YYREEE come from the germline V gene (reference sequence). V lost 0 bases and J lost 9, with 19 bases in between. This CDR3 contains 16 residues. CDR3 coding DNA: TGTGCCAGCAGCTTGGGGGCCGGGACAGAGGGAGGTGAGCAGTTCTTC. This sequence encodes CASSLGAGTEGGEQFF.

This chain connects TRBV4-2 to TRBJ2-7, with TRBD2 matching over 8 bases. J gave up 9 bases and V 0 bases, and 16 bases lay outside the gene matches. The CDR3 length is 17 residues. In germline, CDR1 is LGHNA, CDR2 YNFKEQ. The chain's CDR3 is CASSQDESDGLALWQYF. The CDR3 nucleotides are TGTGCCAGCAGCCAAGATGAATCAGACGGACTAGCTTTATGGCAGTACTTC.

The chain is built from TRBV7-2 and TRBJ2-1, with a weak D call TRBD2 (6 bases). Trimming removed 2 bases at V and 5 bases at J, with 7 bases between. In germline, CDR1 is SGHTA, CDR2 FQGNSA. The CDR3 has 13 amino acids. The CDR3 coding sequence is TGTGCCAGCAGCTTATGGGAGGACAATGAGCAGTTCTTC. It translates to CASSLWEDNEQFF.

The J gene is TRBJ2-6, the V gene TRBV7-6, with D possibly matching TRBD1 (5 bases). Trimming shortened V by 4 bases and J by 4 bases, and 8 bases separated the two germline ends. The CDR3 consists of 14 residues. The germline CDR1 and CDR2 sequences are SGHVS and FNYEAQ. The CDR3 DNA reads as TGTGCCAGCAGCTCAGGGTCGGGGGCCAACGTCCTGACTTTC. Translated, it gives CASSSGSGANVLTF.

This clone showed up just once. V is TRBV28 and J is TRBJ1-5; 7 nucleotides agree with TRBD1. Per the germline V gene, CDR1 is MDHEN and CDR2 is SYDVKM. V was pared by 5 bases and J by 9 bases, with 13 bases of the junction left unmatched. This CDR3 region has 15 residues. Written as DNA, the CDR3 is TGTGCCAGCAGTAGACAGGGTTCTGTTCTCCGGCCCCAGCATTTT. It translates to CASSRQGSVLRPQHF.

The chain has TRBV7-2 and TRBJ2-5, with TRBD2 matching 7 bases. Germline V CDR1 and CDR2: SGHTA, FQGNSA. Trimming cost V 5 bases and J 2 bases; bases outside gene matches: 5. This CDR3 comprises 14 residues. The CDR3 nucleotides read TGTGCCAGCAGCCCGGGGGGACTTCAAGAGACCCAGTACTTC. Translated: CASSPGGLQETQYF.

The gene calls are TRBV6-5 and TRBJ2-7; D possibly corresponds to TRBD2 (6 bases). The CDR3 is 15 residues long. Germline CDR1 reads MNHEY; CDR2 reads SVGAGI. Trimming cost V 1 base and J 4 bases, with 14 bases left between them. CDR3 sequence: CASSYLGGQGYEQYF. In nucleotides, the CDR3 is TGTGCCAGCAGTTACTTAGGAGGGCAGGGTTACGAGCAGTACTTC.

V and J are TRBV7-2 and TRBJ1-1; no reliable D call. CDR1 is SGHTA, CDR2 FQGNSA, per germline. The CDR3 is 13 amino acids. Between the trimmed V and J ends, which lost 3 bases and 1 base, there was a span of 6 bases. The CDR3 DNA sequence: TGTGCCAGCAGCTTTCGGAGGAACACTGAAGCTTTCTTT. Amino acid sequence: CASSFRRNTEAFF.

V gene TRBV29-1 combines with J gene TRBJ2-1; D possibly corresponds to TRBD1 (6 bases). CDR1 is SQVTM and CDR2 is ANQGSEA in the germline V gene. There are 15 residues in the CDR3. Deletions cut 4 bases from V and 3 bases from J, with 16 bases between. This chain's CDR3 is CSVVRTAIDYNEQFF. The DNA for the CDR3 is TGCAGCGTTGTCAGGACAGCAATAGACTACAATGAGCAGTTCTTC.